Following are 24 T cell receptor beta chains from one sample sequenced in a study of blood T cell repertoires in COVID-19. This table comes from immunoSEQ multiplex PCR, and its TCRdb copy is limited to in-frame clones, with some not included. The data contain some 48,000 clones, 65% to 85% of them singletons. Material: peripheral blood. These receptors came from a human donor in a cohort sampled during active COVID-19.

The rearrangement joins TRBV2 to TRBJ1-2, with D perhaps TRBD1 (5 bases). Trimming removed 2 bases at V and 4 bases at J, with 14 bases between. The CDR3 extends over 15 amino acids. CDR1 is SNHLY, CDR2 FYNNEI, per germline. CDR3 sequence reads: CASSEFGGTAYGYTF. CDR3 coding DNA: TGTGCCAGCAGTGAATTTGGGGGGACTGCCTATGGCTACACCTTC. Filled out from reference TRBV2 and TRBJ1-2, the complete variable domain reads EPEVTQTPSHQVTQMGQEVILRCVPISNHLYFYWYRQILGQKVEFLVSFYNNEISEKSEIFDDQFSVERPDGSNFTLKIRSTKLEDSAMYFCASSEFGGTAYGYTFGSGTRLTVV.

The chain uses TRBV20-1 and TRBJ1-1; D call uncertain. The germline CDR1 and CDR2 sequences are DFQATT and SNEGSKA (reference sequence). This CDR3 spans 11 amino acids. Trimming took off 6 bases at V and 2 bases at J, with 7 bases between the two ends. CDR3 amino acids: CSADFNTEAFF. As DNA, the CDR3 is TGCAGTGCCGACTTCAACACTGAAGCTTTCTTT.

The chain joins TRBV4-1 to TRBJ1-2, with D unresolved. Trimming pared 0 bases from V and 1 base from J, leaving 9 bases between. There are 15 residues in the CDR3. Germline values: CDR1 MGHRA, CDR2 YSYEKL. CDR3 sequence (DNA): TGCGCCAGCAGCCAAGATTCCACCTATAACTATGGCTACACCTTC. It translates to CASSQDSTYNYGYTF.

The chain uses TRBV3-1 (or the pseudogene TRBV3-2) and TRBJ1-4; TRBD1 agrees at 8 bases. CDR1 and CDR2 from the germline V gene are LGHDT and YNNKEL (reference sequence). The CDR3 has 15 amino acids. J lost 8 bases, V lost 1 base, and 6 bases had no gene match. The CDR3, as DNA: TGTGCCAGCAGCCAAGCAGGGGGCGCAGGAGAAAAACTGTTTTTT. It yields the protein CASSQAGGAGEKLFF.

The V and J genes are TRBV30 and TRBJ2-7, with D possibly TRBD2 on 6 matching bases. V was clipped by 3 bases and J by 7 bases, with 16 bases between them. The CDR3 sequence is 13 residues long. Per the germline V gene, CDR1 is GTSNPN and CDR2 is SVGIG (reference sequence). CDR3 nucleotide sequence: TGTGCCTGGAGCGCCGACCCTGGGGGGGAGCAGTACTTC. Amino acids: CAWSADPGGEQYF.

This clone was detected once. This chain uses TRBV18 with TRBJ1-1; the D is unclear. The V end was cut by 1 base, the J end by 0 bases, with 9 bases between. CDR3 length equals 15 residues. The germline V gene has CDR1 KGHSH and CDR2 LQKENI. CDR3 nucleotides: TGTGCCAGCTCACCACTGGTGGGCTTGAACACTGAAGCTTTCTTT. This translates into CASSPLVGLNTEAFF.

This CDR3 is CAISAGLNSNQPQHF. CDR3 nucleotides: TGTGCCATCAGTGCCGGACTGAATAGCAATCAGCCCCAGCATTTT. This chain uses TRBV10-3 with TRBJ1-5; D gene ambiguous. CDR3 length equals 15 residues. Germline CDR1 ENHRY, CDR2 SYGVKD. Trimming took off 4 bases at V and 0 bases at J, with 10 bases between the two ends.

The rearrangement joins TRBV2 to TRBJ2-5; D might be TRBD2 (5 bases). The CDR3 consists of 12 residues. V lost 4 bases to trimming and J lost 5 bases, with 8 bases between them. Germline values: CDR1 SNHLY, CDR2 FYNNEI. The CDR3, as DNA: TGTGCCAGCAGTGGGCTAGCTGAGACCCAGTACTTC. Its protein product is CASSGLAETQYF.

The rearrangement links TRBV6-2 or TRBV6-3 to TRBJ2-3, with a tentative D call TRBD1 (6 bases). The CDR3 length is 12 residues. Germline values: CDR1 MNHEY, CDR2 SVGEGT. V was clipped by 2 bases and J by 6 bases, with 6 bases between them. For the CDR3, the DNA is TGTGCCAGCAGTTACCAGGGGGATACGCAGTATTTT. Translated: CASSYQGDTQYF.

The genes are TRBV5-6 and TRBJ2-7, with TRBD1 matching over 9 bases. The CDR3 loop spans 15 amino acids. J gave up 7 bases and V 4 bases, and 12 bases lay outside the gene matches. Germline CDR1 and CDR2: SGHDT and YYEEEE. This CDR3 is CASSTSGQGLGEQYF. The CDR3 coding sequence is TGTGCCAGCAGCACGTCGGGACAGGGTTTGGGTGAGCAGTACTTC.

The J gene is TRBJ2-5, the V gene TRBV28; D perhaps matches TRBD1 (6 bases). Trimming took 6 bases from V and 2 from J, leaving 7 bases between them. CDR3 length: 12 amino acids. Germline lookup yields CDR1 MDHEN and CDR2 SYDVKM. The CDR3 is CASSQGQETQYF. CDR3 in DNA: TGTGCCAGCAGCCAGGGGCAAGAGACCCAGTACTTC. Together with reference TRBV28 and TRBJ2-5, the CDR3 gives the full variable domain: DVKVTQSSRYLVKRTGEKVFLECVQDMDHENMFWYRQDPGLGLRLIYFSYDVKMKEKGDIPEGYSVSREKKERFSLILESASTNQTSMYLCASSQGQETQYFGPGTRLLVL.

The chain links TRBV20-1 to TRBJ2-5; no clear D gene. The V and J ends lost 4 bases and 4 bases respectively, with 4 bases between them. From germline, CDR1 is DFQATT and CDR2 SNEGSKA (reference sequence). The CDR3 covers 10 residues. CDR3 sequence reads: CSATRETQYF. The CDR3 DNA is TGCAGTGCTACTAGAGAGACCCAGTACTTC.

This clone was picked up one time. This chain uses TRBV5-8 with TRBJ2-5; TRBD2 matches 7 bases. This CDR3 has 16 amino acids. Germline CDR1 SGHTS, CDR2 YDEGEE. The J segment lost 0 bases and the V segment lost 2 bases, leaving 7 bases of the junction unmatched. CDR3 bases: TGTGCCAGCAGCTTTGGGGCGGGGGAGTACCAAGAGACCCAGTACTTC. This translates into CASSFGAGEYQETQYF.

The CDR3 region has the DNA TGTGCCAGCAGCGCCGATACAGGCCCTCCCTCAGGCATCCATGGCTACACCTTC. Its translation: CASSADTGPPSGIHGYTF. The rearrangement joins TRBV9 to TRBJ1-2; D may be TRBD1 (5 bases). The CDR3 totals 18 residues. V gave up 3 bases and J gave up 6 bases, with 27 bases separating them. Germline CDR1 and CDR2: SGDLS and YYNGEE.

This sequence joins TRBV7-2 and TRBJ2-7; 8 nucleotides line up with TRBD1. The CDR3 is 13 residues long. Trimming took 6 bases from V and 6 from J; bases not matched to a gene: 7. Germline CDR1 reads SGHTA; CDR2 reads FQGNSA. CDR3 bases: TGTGCCAGCAGGGCGACAGGGGTCGGCGAGCAGTACTTC. Protein: CASRATGVGEQYF.

V gene TRBV5-8 combines with J gene TRBJ1-5; D is possibly TRBD1 (6 bases). The CDR3 contains 17 residues. CDR1 and CDR2 (germline): SGHTS, YDEGEE. V was cut by 0 bases and J by 0 bases, with 13 bases left in between. For the CDR3, the DNA is TGTGCCAGCAGCTTGGGGTCCGGGACATATAGCAATCAGCCCCAGCATTTT. It encodes CASSLGSGTYSNQPQHF.

The V call is TRBV6-5, the J call TRBJ1-5; 10 bases fit TRBD1. The CDR3 consists of 16 residues. Germline V gives CDR1 MNHEY, CDR2 SVGAGI. Trimming took 4 bases from V and 3 from J; bases not matched to a gene: 6. The CDR3 DNA follows: TGTGCCAGCAGTTCAGGACAGGGGGGATACAATCAGCCCCAGCATTTT. It is translated as CASSSGQGGYNQPQHF.

The chain employs TRBV11-2 and TRBJ1-2; 9 bases are a match to TRBD1. V lost 5 bases, J lost 4 bases, and 8 bases stayed unmatched. CDR1 SGHAT and CDR2 FQNNGV come from the germline V gene. This CDR3 is built from 15 residues. CDR3 bases: TGTGCCAGCAGCCGACAGGGGGGCCAGGGCTATGGCTACACCTTC. Translation gives CASSRQGGQGYGYTF.

The gene calls are TRBV3-1 (or the pseudogene TRBV3-2) and TRBJ2-6; the D gene is possibly TRBD1 (6 bases). CDR1 LGHDT and CDR2 YNNKEL come from the germline V gene (reference sequence). Trimming took 1 base from V and 3 from J, leaving 19 bases between them. CDR3 length equals 19 residues. The CDR3 sequence is CASSQVGRGRGSGANVLTF. For the CDR3, the DNA is TGTGCCAGCAGCCAAGTGGGACGGGGCAGGGGAAGTGGGGCCAACGTCCTGACTTTC.

This clone was observed a handful of times. The CDR3 reads CASSSSRTGSYEQYF. CDR3 DNA: TGTGCCAGCAGCTCCTCAAGGACAGGGAGTTACGAGCAGTACTTC. The chain has TRBV5-8 and TRBJ2-7, with TRBD1 matching 8 bases. The CDR3 is 15 amino acids. Per the germline V gene, CDR1 is SGHTS and CDR2 is YDEGEE. Trimming removed 3 bases from V and 4 bases from J; junction bases left unmatched: 9.

The J gene is TRBJ2-1, the V gene TRBV20-1, with a weak D call TRBD2 (5 bases). The CDR3 is 11 residues long. Germline lookup yields CDR1 DFQATT and CDR2 SNEGSKA (reference sequence). V was pared by 0 bases and J by 14 bases, with 11 bases between. The CDR3 DNA sequence: TGCAGTGCTAGAGAAGGGAGAGAAGAGTTCTTC. Amino acid sequence: CSAREGREEFF.

This chain links TRBV5-1 with TRBJ1-6, with D perhaps TRBD1 (5 bases). V was clipped by 5 bases and J by 10 bases, with 25 bases between them. Germline-derived CDR1 and CDR2 are SGHRS and YFSETQ. The CDR3 sequence is 17 residues long. CDR3 sequence: CASRDNREDGGNSPLHF. Written as DNA, the CDR3 is TGCGCCAGCAGGGATAATCGGGAGGATGGGGGAAACTCACCCCTCCACTTT.

The gene calls are TRBV24-1 and TRBJ1-4, with D possibly matching TRBD1 (6 bases). Germline values: CDR1 KGHDR, CDR2 SFDVKD. Trimming left V 0 bases short and J 4 bases short, with 11 bases between. The length of the CDR3 is 16 residues. The CDR3 protein is CATSDLGQPINEKLFF. The CDR3 coding sequence is TGTGCCACCAGTGATTTGGGACAGCCCATTAATGAAAAACTGTTTTTT.

This rearrangement joins TRBV2 to TRBJ2-3; the match to TRBD2 covers 11 bases. Germline CDR1 is SNHLY and CDR2 is FYNNEI. The CDR3 length is 16 residues. The V gene end was trimmed by 8 bases and the J gene end by 8 bases; junction bases not matched to a gene: 15. CDR3 region: CASAKGGLADPSTQYF. CDR3 in DNA: TGTGCCAGCGCGAAGGGGGGACTAGCGGACCCTAGTACGCAGTATTTT.